Listed below are T cell receptor beta chains from one sample, sequenced in a study of response to subunit inactivated influenza vaccine. TCRdb re-derived calls from the RT-PCR reads in MiXCR, one entry per CDR3 protein. The sample has 200,000 to 250,000 distinct CDR3 sequences, 12% seen once. The sequences come from non-naive T cells sorted from PBMCs, collected less than 15 days before vaccination. The receptors originated from a man aged 50 or older who received an inactivated influenza vaccine. Each CDR3 is given with its conserved first and last residue. A D gene is named only where the DNA matches it firmly. Where a row states a size, it is once, few, many or the class of an expanded clone; other rows omit it.

j_call v_call clone_size d_call cdr3_nt cdr3_aa
TRBJ2-2 TRBV29-1 . TRBD2 TGCAGCGTTGAAGATCGGACTAGCGGGAACACCGGGGAGCTGTTTTTT CSVEDRTSGNTGELFF
TRBJ2-1 TRBV5-1 few TRBD2 TGCGCCAGCAGTAGTTCGGGGGGGGGTTTCAATGAGCAGTTCTTC CASSSSGGGFNEQFF
TRBJ2-1 TRBV24-1 many TRBD1 TGTGCCACCGCAAAGGGGACAGTCTACAATGAGCAGTTCTTC CATAKGTVYNEQFF
TRBJ2-3 TRBV28 few . TGTGCCAGCAGTTCGACCCAGGATTTGGATACGCAGTATTTT CASSSTQDLDTQYF
TRBJ2-2 TRBV10-3 once TRBD2 TGTGCCATCAGTGAGCCGACTAGCGGGAGGGCCCGGACCGGGGAGCTGTTTTTT CAISEPTSGRARTGELFF
TRBJ2-1 TRBV4-3 few . TGCGCCAGCAGCCAAGAACAGGGGTCGGGGGCCAGGTACAATGAGCAGTTCTTC CASSQEQGSGARYNEQFF
TRBJ2-7 TRBV10-3 few . TGTGCCATCAGTGAGCCCTACGGGGTCGAGCAGTACTTC CAISEPYGVEQYF
TRBJ2-7 TRBV19 . TRBD1 TGTGCCAGTAGTACTGACCTCTCAACAGGGGCATACGAGCAGTACTTC CASSTDLSTGAYEQYF
TRBJ2-3 TRBV7-8 . TRBD1 TGTGCCAGCAGCGGAACCCGGGACAGGGGGCGAGCAGATAAGCAGTATTTT CASSGTRDRGRADKQYF
TRBJ2-5 TRBV9 . . TGTGCCAGCTCCCGGGGCTTAGAGACCCAGTACTTC CASSRGLETQYF